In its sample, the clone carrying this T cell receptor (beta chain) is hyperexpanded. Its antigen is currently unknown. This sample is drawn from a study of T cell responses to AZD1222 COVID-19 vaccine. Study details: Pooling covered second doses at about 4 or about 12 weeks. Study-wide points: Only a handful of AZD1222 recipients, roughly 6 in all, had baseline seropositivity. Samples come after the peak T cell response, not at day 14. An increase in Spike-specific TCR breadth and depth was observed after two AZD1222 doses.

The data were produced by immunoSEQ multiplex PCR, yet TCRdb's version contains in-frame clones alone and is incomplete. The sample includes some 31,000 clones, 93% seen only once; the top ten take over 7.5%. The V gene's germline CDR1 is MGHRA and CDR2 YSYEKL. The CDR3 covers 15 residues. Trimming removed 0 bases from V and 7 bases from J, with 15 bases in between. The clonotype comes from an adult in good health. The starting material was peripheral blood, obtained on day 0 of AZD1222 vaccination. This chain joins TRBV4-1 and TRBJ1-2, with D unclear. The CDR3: CASSQEVMGLSGYTF. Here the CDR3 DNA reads TGCGCCAGCAGCCAAGAGGTAATGGGGTTGTCTGGCTACACCTTC.